This TCR beta chain was captured by sequencing in a study of blood T cells in healthy people across ages (dated by TCRdb to between 2014 and 2017). For the study in its entirety: In model experiments, template switching captured roughly one uniquely barcoded TCR beta cDNA molecule for every two T cells. The donors were split into four age groups: young (average around 15 years), middle-aged (over 35), aged (roughly 65) and long-lived (over 80). The study analyzed two additional independent replicas of 1 million unique cDNA reads from the same blood draw for two donors, one aged 18 to 30 and one aged 80 or older. Donors of different ages were randomly distributed across sequencing lanes to avoid experimental bias. Age-related changes in TCR beta repertoire diversity were measured in the study by deep sequencing normalized with unique cDNA molecular identifiers. Points the paper makes about the study in general: As age increased, observed TCR beta diversity per million T cells dropped in a roughly linear way, and a significant reduction was already evident by age 40. Compared with the aged group, the long-lived group had more naive CD4+ T cells, fewer expanded clones and increased TCR diversity, a pattern suggesting age selection. Estimates of total diversity from one million sequenced T cells were regarded as lower bounds and underestimates. There was a strong correlation between observed TCR beta diversity and the percentage of naive T cells measured by flow cytometry. Because the CMV infection status of the donors was unknown, age-related changes in expanded clonotypes may potentially have been confounded. Because profiling used bulk unsorted PBMCs, naive and antigen-experienced compartments could not be compared conclusively.

Libraries came from 5' RACE. The instrument given in TCRdb is Illumina HiSeq 2500. The second PCR ran for about 7 to 11 cycles and used a J-beta primer mix along with a sample-barcoded 5' primer. A template-switch 5' adaptor carrying 12 random nucleotides introduced a unique molecular identifier onto each TCR beta cDNA molecule. At least 3 million CDR3-containing paired-end reads were obtained from each sample. First-strand cDNA synthesis was performed from all RNA using the Mint cDNA synthesis kit, with priming by a TRBC-specific oligonucleotide. Following uracil-DNA glycosylase treatment, a first 18-cycle PCR with universal primers M1SS and BC2_uni_R was performed on all cDNA. Turning to the authors' computational methods: Each sample was normalized by randomly selecting 1 million high-quality reads, each carrying a distinct molecular identifier. Reads with shared molecular identifiers were discarded instead of being binned into consensus sequences. MiTCR, with a Q25 quality threshold and the strictest error-elimination algorithm, was used for CDR3 identification, clonotype clustering and error correction. A nonparametric unseen species model with Euler transformation was used to estimate lower-bound total TCR beta diversity. The public reads were run again by TCRdb, first through fastp at Q25 and then through MiXCR, and only productive beta chains were kept. Each CDR3 protein appears once, grouped with its most common genes and DNA. It is TCRdb's table, rather than the study itself, that gives the V and J calls and clone size. Within this sample are about a million distinct CDR3 sequences, with just over 50% of them counted one time only. The ten biggest clones cover about 22% of the sample.

The donors were under 40 Caucasian individuals from Russia, aged roughly 6 to 90 years, who were systemically healthy. Roughly 11 milliliters of peripheral blood were drawn from each donor into EDTA-treated Vacutainer tubes. Ficoll-Paque density-gradient centrifugation was used to isolate PBMCs, with at least 6.5 million per sample. Total RNA was extracted from PBMCs with Trizol reagent, with at least 6 micrograms obtained per sample. For every donor, an aliquot of PBMCs went through flow cytometry to measure the percentages of naive CD45RAhigh/CD27high T cells. Concerning this clonotype itself: The clone's antigen remains unknown. A junction end diverges from the germline sequence, so it may reflect a read error.

This TCR was sampled from an older woman in good health. Sequenced: blood.

Here the CDR3 is given as CASSYGTASSLHF. The DNA sequence is given as TGTGCCAGCAGCTACGGGACCGCTTCATCCCTCCACTTT. This receptor chain uses TRBV7-9 and TRBJ1-6, and perhaps TRBD1 as D gene, on 5 matching bases. Inclusive of the bounding cysteine and phenylalanine, the CDR3 is 13 residues long. Kept here is only the CDR3 DNA, which spans 39 bases and is read in frame from base 1. CDR1 and CDR2, looked up from the germline V gene (reference sequence), are SEHNR and FQNEAQ.